Below are 27 T cell receptor beta chains sequenced from a single sample in a study of shared clonotypes between healthy human individuals. Only in-frame clones appear in the TCRdb table, and some are missing; sequencing was by immunoSEQ multiplex PCR. The data hold some 1.4 million clones, with 95% to 97% observed a single time. Sequencing used naive CD4+ T cells sorted from blood. Subset in this sample: CD45RA+ positively selected. All receptors derive from a man under 40 in good health.

The chain recombines TRBV11-2 with TRBJ2-7; D call uncertain. The CDR3 has 18 residues. The germline gives CDR1 SGHAT, CDR2 FQNNGV. Trimming cost V 0 bases and J 0 bases, with 18 bases left between them. CDR3 region: CASSLDTTGRVGSYEQYF. Written as DNA, the CDR3 is TGTGCCAGCAGCTTAGACACTACTGGTAGGGTGGGCTCCTACGAGCAGTACTTC.

This CDR3 reads CASSSYETQYF. CDR3 nucleotides: TGTGCCAGCAGCTCATACGAGACCCAGTACTTC. V gene TRBV7-2 combines with J gene TRBJ2-5, with D unresolved. Germline V CDR1 and CDR2: SGHTA, FQGNSA. Trimming stripped 4 bases from V and 5 bases from J, with 5 bases between. The CDR3 length is 11 residues.

The chain links TRBV11-2 to TRBJ2-1, with TRBD2 matching over 8 bases. This CDR3 has 13 residues. Germline CDR1 and CDR2: SGHAT and FQNNGV. J gave up 13 bases and V 5 bases, and 10 bases lay outside the gene matches. CDR3 bases: TGTGCCAGCAGCAGACCACCGGGACTAGACCAGTTCTTC. Translated: CASSRPPGLDQFF.

This sequence joins TRBV29-1 and TRBJ2-2; D may be TRBD2 (6 bases). The germline V gene has CDR1 SQVTM and CDR2 ANQGSEA. The CDR3 totals 15 residues. V was pared by 0 bases and J by 4 bases, with 12 bases between. The CDR3 sequence: CSVEDRYGGTGELFF. Here the CDR3 DNA reads TGCAGCGTTGAAGATCGGTACGGGGGCACCGGGGAGCTGTTTTTT.

V usage is TRBV5-1 and J usage is TRBJ2-3; TRBD1 might be the D (6 bases). The CDR3 covers 16 residues. V lost 0 bases and J 3 bases, leaving 14 bases between the germline ends. The germline gives CDR1 SGHRS, CDR2 YFSETQ. DNA for the CDR3: TGCGCCAGCAGCTTGGCCGGGCAGGGGTGGACAGATACGCAGTATTTT. Translation: CASSLAGQGWTDTQYF.

This sequence joins TRBV5-4 and TRBJ1-2; D may be TRBD1 (5 bases). The V gene's germline CDR1 is SGHNT and CDR2 YYREEE (reference sequence). The CDR3 is made up of 14 amino acids. The germline V and J ends were trimmed by 4 bases and 4 bases, with 14 bases remaining between them. The CDR3 is CASSGGRAAYGYTF. The DNA of the CDR3 is TGTGCCAGCAGCGGGGGGAGGGCTGCCTATGGCTACACCTTC.

The chain carries TRBV6-5 and TRBJ1-5; no definite D call. Germline V lookup: CDR1 MNHEY, CDR2 SVGAGI. The CDR3 extends over 14 amino acids. Trimming cost V 8 bases and J 1 base, with 12 bases left between them. The CDR3 sequence is CASGPAASNQPQHF. The CDR3 DNA follows: TGTGCCAGCGGTCCGGCAGCAAGCAATCAGCCCCAGCATTTT.

This rearrangement joins TRBV18 to TRBJ1-3; D uncertain. Germline V gene lookup returns CDR1 KGHSH and CDR2 LQKENI. The germline V and J ends were trimmed by 3 bases and 2 bases, with 8 bases remaining between them. This CDR3 contains 14 residues. The CDR3 DNA is TGTGCCAGCTCACCGTTGCAAACTGGAAACACCATATATTTT. This sequence encodes CASSPLQTGNTIYF.

The V and J genes are TRBV5-1 and TRBJ1-2, with D unclear. This CDR3 region has 13 residues. Looked up from germline, CDR1 is SGHRS and CDR2 is YFSETQ. Trimming cost V 1 base and J 3 bases, with 7 bases left between them. Here the CDR3 DNA reads TGCGCCAGCAGCTTGACGACGCACTATGGCTACACCTTC. Residues: CASSLTTHYGYTF.

The chain combines TRBV6-5 with TRBJ2-7; D perhaps matches TRBD2 (6 bases). This CDR3 comprises 16 residues. Trimming pared 2 bases from V and 0 bases from J, leaving 14 bases between. Germline V gene lookup returns CDR1 MNHEY and CDR2 SVGAGI. The CDR3 DNA follows: TGTGCCAGCAGTTACCCAACCGGGACTGGCTCCTACGAGCAGTACTTC. Residues: CASSYPTGTGSYEQYF.

V is TRBV9 and J is TRBJ2-2; 7 bases are a match to TRBD1. CDR1 is SGDLS and CDR2 is YYNGEE in the germline V gene. V was pared by 0 bases and J by 6 bases, with 11 bases of the junction left unmatched. The CDR3 is 17 residues long. CDR3 coding DNA: TGTGCCAGCAGCGTAGGGACAGGCGGCCTCCAACCCGGGGAGCTGTTTTTT. Translation: CASSVGTGGLQPGELFF.

This chain links TRBV5-6 with TRBJ2-7; D gene unclear. V lost 1 base, J lost 0 bases, and 14 bases lay in between. The germline V gene encodes CDR1 SGHDT and CDR2 YYEEEE. The CDR3 has 16 amino acids. CDR3 in amino acids: CASSLLDLISSYEQYF. The CDR3 coding sequence is TGTGCCAGCAGCTTGCTCGACCTGATATCCTCCTACGAGCAGTACTTC.

CDR3 sequence: CASSLAGSAVGETQYF. The CDR3 DNA follows: TGTGCCAGCAGCTTAGCGGGAAGCGCGGTGGGGGAGACCCAGTACTTC. This chain connects TRBV7-9 to TRBJ2-5; D is uncertain. Trimming stripped 0 bases from V and 5 bases from J, with 16 bases between. This CDR3 spans 16 amino acids. Germline values: CDR1 SEHNR, CDR2 FQNEAQ (reference sequence). The variable domain in full, completed from reference TRBV7-9 and TRBJ2-5, reads DTGVSQNPRHKITKRGQNVTFRCDPISEHNRLYWYRQTLGQGPEFLTYFQNEAQLEKSRLLSDRFSAERPKGSFSTLEIQRTEQGDSAMYLCASSLAGSAVGETQYFGPGTRLLVL.

The chain employs TRBV10-2 and TRBJ1-2; D is unclear. Germline V gene lookup returns CDR1 WSHSY and CDR2 SAAADI. The V and J ends lost 3 bases and 7 bases respectively, with 12 bases between them. This CDR3 is built from 13 residues. CDR3 in amino acids: CASSDAIGFGYTF. For the CDR3, the DNA is TGCGCCAGCAGTGATGCAATCGGGTTTGGCTACACCTTC.

The chain is built from TRBV28 and TRBJ1-3, with 7 bases lining up with TRBD1. CDR3 length equals 16 residues. Germline assignment: CDR1 MDHEN and CDR2 SYDVKM. J was trimmed by 0 bases and V by 5 bases; bases with no gene match: 7. The CDR3 DNA sequence: TGTGCCAGCAGTGGACCCGGGGACAGCTCTGGAAACACCATATATTTT. Translation gives CASSGPGDSSGNTIYF.

In DNA form, the CDR3 reads TGCGCCAGCAGCCTCGCTGGCACTTTAGCCAAAAACATTCAGTACTTC. Amino acids: CASSLAGTLAKNIQYF. This chain connects TRBV4-1 to TRBJ2-4, with D unclear. The CDR3 extends over 16 amino acids. V was cut by 4 bases and J by 0 bases, with 13 bases left in between. Germline V gene lookup returns CDR1 MGHRA and CDR2 YSYEKL.

This chain uses TRBV6-1 with TRBJ1-5; maybe TRBD1 (5 bases). Germline V gene sequence: CDR1 MNHNS, CDR2 SASEGT. V was trimmed by 0 bases and J by 9 bases, leaving 12 bases between them. This CDR3 is 14 amino acids long. The DNA for the CDR3 is TGTGCCAGCAGTGAAGCACGGGGGTTAGGGCCCCAGCATTTT. Translated: CASSEARGLGPQHF.

This clone was counted once. This rearrangement joins TRBV28 to TRBJ1-5, with 7 bases identical to TRBD1. With V trimmed by 7 bases and J by 7 bases, 22 bases remained unmatched. This CDR3 has 18 residues. CDR1 and CDR2 (germline): MDHEN, SYDVKM. The CDR3 protein is CASTPRQGRPIKGQPQHF. The CDR3 nucleotides read TGTGCCAGCACGCCTCGACAGGGTAGGCCTATTAAGGGCCAGCCCCAGCATTTT.

The table lists this clone with a count of one. The chain links TRBV12-1 to TRBJ2-7; the table names TRBD2, a call not compared with the DNA. TRBV12-1 has pseudogene status. CDR3 length: 23 residues. The CDR3 loop is CASSFLGRLAGEFGPHSTYEQYF. CDR3 DNA sequence: TGTGCCAGCAGCTTTTTGGGGCGACTAGCGGGAGAGTTTGGACCTCATTCCACCTACGAGCAGTACTTC.

The chain couples TRBV5-4 to TRBJ2-6, with D maybe TRBD2 (5 bases). CDR1 is SGHNT and CDR2 is YYREEE in the germline V gene (reference sequence). V lost 2 bases, J lost 0 bases, and 9 bases lay in between. The CDR3 sequence is 16 residues long. The CDR3: CASSFYRGSGANVLTF. CDR3 coding DNA: TGTGCCAGCAGCTTTTATCGGGGCTCTGGGGCCAACGTCCTGACTTTC.

V usage is TRBV5-1 and J usage is TRBJ2-1, with 10 bases that match TRBD1. Trimming removed 5 bases from V and 7 bases from J; junction bases left unmatched: 6. CDR3 length equals 14 residues. CDR1 is SGHRS and CDR2 is YFSETQ in the germline V gene. CDR3 residues: CASRPGTGVNEQFF. The CDR3 nucleotides are TGCGCCAGCAGGCCCGGGACAGGGGTGAATGAGCAGTTCTTC.

This chain links TRBV10-2 with TRBJ2-7; 9 bases match TRBD1. The V gene end was trimmed by 6 bases and the J gene end by 1 base; junction bases not matched to a gene: 4. This CDR3 has 14 residues. CDR1 is WSHSY, CDR2 SAAADI, per germline. Here the CDR3 reads CASREDRGSYEQYF. The CDR3 DNA reads as TGCGCCAGCAGGGAAGACAGGGGGTCCTACGAGCAGTACTTC.

With respect to this clone: This sample includes further DNA sequences coding for the same CDR3. V gene TRBV29-1 combines with J gene TRBJ2-7; 7 bases agree with TRBD1. J gave up 3 bases and V 4 bases, and 3 bases lay outside the gene matches. The CDR3 sequence is 12 residues long. Germline V gene data show CDR1 as SQVTM and CDR2 as ANQGSEA. The CDR3: CSVGQGVYEQYF. The CDR3 DNA reads as TGCAGCGTTGGCCAGGGGGTCTACGAGCAGTACTTC.

The J gene is TRBJ1-4, the V gene TRBV4-1, with D possibly being TRBD1 (6 bases). The CDR3 loop spans 16 amino acids. The V end was cut by 0 bases, the J end by 7 bases, with 15 bases between. Germline loops: CDR1 MGHRA, CDR2 YSYEKL. DNA of the CDR3: TGCGCCAGCAGCCAAGACCGCGGGGGCTGGGGTGAAAAACTGTTTTTT. Its protein product is CASSQDRGGWGEKLFF.

This clone was seen a single time. The chain combines TRBV7-9 with TRBJ2-1; D might be TRBD2 (6 bases). Trimming took off 5 bases at V and 12 bases at J, with 35 bases between the two ends. CDR1 is SEHNR, CDR2 FQNEAQ, per germline (reference sequence). The CDR3 runs 19 residues. The CDR3 loop reads CASSGNGRTNWGNELRQFF. CDR3 DNA sequence: TGTGCCAGCAGCGGGAACGGGAGAACCAATTGGGGCAATGAGCTGCGGCAGTTCTTC. Full variable domain (outside the CDR3, taken from reference TRBV7-9 and TRBJ2-1): DTGVSQNPRHKITKRGQNVTFRCDPISEHNRLYWYRQTLGQGPEFLTYFQNEAQLEKSRLLSDRFSAERPKGSFSTLEIQRTEQGDSAMYLCASSGNGRTNWGNELRQFFGPGTRLTVL.

The V and J genes are TRBV5-1 and TRBJ2-7; 8 positions match TRBD2. This CDR3 has 13 amino acids. V gave up 9 bases and J gave up 1 base; unmatched junction bases: 6. Per germline, CDR1 SGHRS and CDR2 YFSETQ. CDR3 sequence reads: CATGPGGSYEQYF. CDR3 nucleotide sequence: TGCGCCACCGGTCCGGGAGGGTCCTACGAGCAGTACTTC.

This clone was seen once. This sequence joins TRBV6-4 and TRBJ1-5; 11 bases agree with TRBD1. Germline-derived CDR1 and CDR2 are MRHNA and SNTAGT. This CDR3 is built from 15 residues. Trimming removed 5 bases from V and 6 bases from J; junction bases left unmatched: 6. The CDR3 bases are TGTGCCAGCAGTCAGGACAGGGGGCGAGGTCAGCCCCAGCATTTT. This codes for CASSQDRGRGQPQHF.